One sample yielded the 6 T cell receptor beta chains listed below, sequenced in a study of T cells after posttransplantation cyclophosphamide. Cells defined as naive were viable CD3+CD4+ or CD3+CD8+ and CCR7+CD45RA+CD45RO-CD95-CD27+CD28+. This table comes from immunoSEQ multiplex PCR, and its TCRdb copy is limited to in-frame clones, with some not included. This repertoire shows 31,000 or so clones, over 75% found once; its top ten account for 0.1%. What was sequenced was naive CD4+ T cells sorted from blood. All receptors come from a man aged 30 to 45 in good health and a related stem cell transplant donor.

The rearrangement links TRBV7-2 to TRBJ2-1, with 8 nucleotides matching TRBD2. The germline CDR1 and CDR2 sequences are SGHTA and FQGNSA. V lost 4 bases, J lost 2 bases, and 7 bases stayed unmatched. The CDR3 is 16 residues long. DNA of the CDR3: TGTGCCAGCAGCTCCCGGGGGGGCCTTCCCTACAATGAGCAGTTCTTC. Its protein is CASSSRGGLPYNEQFF.

CDR3 nucleotide sequence: TGTGCCAGCAGCCTGGGAGGCAGGGGGCAAGAGACCCAGTACTTC. Encoded protein: CASSLGGRGQETQYF. V is TRBV5-4 and J is TRBJ2-5; D is possibly TRBD1 (7 bases). Germline V gene sequence: CDR1 SGHNT, CDR2 YYREEE (reference sequence). The CDR3 runs 15 residues. Between the trimmed V and J ends, which lost 4 bases and 2 bases, there was a span of 15 bases. Variable domain in full (rest from reference TRBV5-4 and TRBJ2-5): ETGVTQSPTHLIKTRGQQVTLRCSSQSGHNTVSWYQQALGQGPQFIFQYYREEENGRGNFPPRFSGLQFPNYSSELNVNALELDDSALYLCASSLGGRGQETQYFGPGTRLLVL.

The chain employs TRBV7-3 and TRBJ2-3; 8 bases line up with TRBD2. The CDR3 sequence is 18 residues long. The junction had 12 bases not matched to a gene; V was cut back by 4 bases and J by 0 bases. CDR1 SGHTA and CDR2 FQGTGA come from the germline V gene. This CDR3 is CASSSPPGAGVSTDTQYF. CDR3 coding DNA: TGTGCCAGCAGCTCCCCCCCGGGAGCGGGGGTAAGCACAGATACGCAGTATTTT.

V gene TRBV9 combines with J gene TRBJ1-1; possible D gene TRBD1, 5 bases. Germline V gives CDR1 SGDLS, CDR2 YYNGEE. V was shortened by 0 bases and J by 4 bases, with 7 bases between the two germline ends. CDR3 length: 13 residues. The CDR3 here is CASSVAQGTEAFF. The CDR3 nucleotides read TGTGCCAGCAGCGTAGCGCAGGGCACTGAAGCTTTCTTT.

Here the CDR3 reads CASSYGGFYEQYF. The CDR3 DNA follows: TGTGCCAGCAGTTACGGAGGGTTCTACGAGCAGTACTTC. V usage is TRBV6-5 and J usage is TRBJ2-7; D may be TRBD2 (6 bases). Trimming stripped 2 bases from V and 3 bases from J, with 8 bases between. The length of the CDR3 is 13 residues. Germline V gives CDR1 MNHEY, CDR2 SVGAGI.

The V call is TRBV28, the J call TRBJ1-2; 7 bases match TRBD1. CDR3 length: 15 amino acids. Germline V gene lookup returns CDR1 MDHEN and CDR2 SYDVKM. V gave up 5 bases and J gave up 2 bases; unmatched junction bases: 8. This CDR3 reads CASSIPQGSNYGYTF. Written as DNA, the CDR3 is TGTGCCAGCAGTATTCCACAGGGGTCGAACTATGGCTACACCTTC.